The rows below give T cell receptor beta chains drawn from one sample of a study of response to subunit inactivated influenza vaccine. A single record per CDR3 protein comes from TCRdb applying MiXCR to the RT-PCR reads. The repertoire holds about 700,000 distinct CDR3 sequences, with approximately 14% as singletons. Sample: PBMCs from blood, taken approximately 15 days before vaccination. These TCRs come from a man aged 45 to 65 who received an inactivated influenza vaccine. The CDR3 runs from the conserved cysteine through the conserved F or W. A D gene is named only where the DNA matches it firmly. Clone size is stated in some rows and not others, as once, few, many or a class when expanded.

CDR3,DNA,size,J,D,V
CASSSVGERGGQETQYF,TGTGCCAGCAGTTCAGTTGGCGAGCGGGGAGGTCAAGAGACCCAGTACTTC,NA,TRBJ2-5,TRBD2,TRBV12-3/TRBV12-4
CASSKWTETNTEAFF,TGTGCCAGCAGTAAATGGACAGAGACGAACACTGAAGCTTTCTTT,NA,TRBJ1-1,NA,TRBV28
CASRSSGGGLYRNEQFF,TGTGCCAGCAGATCCTCCGGGGGGGGGTTGTATCGCAATGAGCAGTTCTTC,NA,TRBJ2-1,TRBD2,TRBV6-2/TRBV6-3
CSARLSNQPQHF,TGCAGTGCTAGACTGAGCAATCAGCCCCAGCATTTT,few,TRBJ1-5,NA,TRBV20-1
CSARSANSPLHF,TGCAGTGCTAGGTCCGCGAATTCACCCCTCCACTTT,NA,TRBJ1-6,NA,TRBV20-1
CASSLEGTADTGELFF,TGTGCCAGCAGTCTTGAGGGGACGGCAGACACCGGGGAGCTGTTTTTT,NA,TRBJ2-2,NA,TRBV12-3/TRBV12-4
CASSGLAGEETQYF,TGCGCCAGCAGCGGGCTAGCGGGAGAGGAAACGCAGTATTTT,NA,TRBJ2-3,TRBD2,TRBV4-3
CASSFTGGAVAKNIQYF,TGTGCCAGCAGCTTTACAGGGGGCGCGGTCGCCAAAAACATTCAGTACTTC,few,TRBJ2-4,TRBD1,TRBV7-2
CASSQKITGYQETQYF,TGCGCCAGCAGCCAAAAGATAACAGGGTACCAAGAGACCCAGTACTTC,few,TRBJ2-5,NA,TRBV5-1
CASSAYGGEGTQYF,TGTGCTAGCAGCGCTTACGGCGGCGAGGGGACCCAGTACTTC,NA,TRBJ2-5,NA,TRBV7-7
CASSSAGLAGEKLFF,TGCGCCAGCAGCTCGGCGGGACTAGCGGGGGAGAAGCTGTTTTTT,NA,TRBJ2-2,TRBD2,TRBV5-1
CASSRALAGPYNEQFF,TGTGCCAGCAGCCGGGCCCTAGCGGGTCCCTACAATGAGCAGTTCTTC,NA,TRBJ2-1,TRBD2,TRBV7-6
CAIHPKTTGAYNEQFF,TGTGCCATCCATCCCAAGACGACAGGGGCCTACAATGAGCAGTTCTTC,NA,TRBJ2-1,TRBD1,TRBV12-3/TRBV12-4
CASSGDTGSLRTGELFF,TGTGCCAGCAGTGGGGACACGGGTAGCTTGAGGACCGGGGAGCTGTTTTTT,few,TRBJ2-2,NA,TRBV2
CASSPAVLQETQYF,TGTGCCAGCAGCCCAGCCGTTCTCCAAGAGACCCAGTACTTC,once,TRBJ2-5,NA,TRBV11-1
CASSTQGPPVEQFF,TGTGCCAGCAGCACCCAAGGACCCCCCGTTGAGCAGTTCTTC,few,TRBJ2-1,NA,TRBV7-2
CASRRPGLASIADTQYF,TGTGCCAGCAGGCGACCGGGACTAGCATCGATCGCAGATACGCAGTATTTT,many,TRBJ2-3,TRBD2,TRBV5-6
CASSEEEGFRSTDTQYF,TGTGCCAGCAGTGAAGAAGAAGGGTTTAGAAGCACAGATACGCAGTATTTT,few,TRBJ2-3,NA,TRBV2
CASTWRNEQFF,TGTGCCAGCACCTGGCGGAATGAGCAGTTCTTC,many,TRBJ2-1,NA,TRBV11-1
CASSLDRGSVPPYEQYF,TGTGCCAGCAGCTTGGACAGGGGGTCAGTACCCCCCTACGAGCAGTACTTC,few,TRBJ2-7,TRBD1,TRBV11-2
CASSLGLAETQFF,TGTGCCAGCAGCTTAGGCCTAGCGGAAACCCAGTTCTTC,NA,TRBJ2-1,TRBD2,TRBV7-8
CASRAAWDKNIQYF,TGTGCCAGCAGGGCCGCTTGGGACAAAAACATTCAGTACTTC,NA,TRBJ2-4,NA,TRBV2
CASSYGASLEQYF,TGTGCCAGCAGTTACGGAGCCTCCTTAGAGCAGTACTTC,NA,TRBJ2-7,NA,TRBV6-2/TRBV6-3
CSIGFWSTDTQYF,TGCAGTATAGGGTTTTGGAGCACAGATACGCAGTATTTT,NA,TRBJ2-3,NA,TRBV20-1
CATSRERIPDTQYF,TGTGCCACCAGCCGGGAGCGAATCCCAGATACGCAGTATTTT,NA,TRBJ2-3,NA,TRBV15
CAIRSSYEQYF,TGTGCCATCAGGAGTAGCTACGAGCAGTACTTC,few,TRBJ2-7,NA,TRBV10-3
CASSLEDSGEQFF,TGTGCCAGCAGCTTAGAGGACTCCGGTGAGCAGTTCTTC,NA,TRBJ2-1,NA,TRBV7-6
CASSLPPRLAGRHKTQYF,TGTGCCAGCAGCTTACCTCCCCGACTAGCGGGCCGTCATAAGACCCAGTACTTC,few,TRBJ2-5,TRBD2,TRBV7-8
CASSISGVYGYTF,TGTGCCAGCAGTATATCCGGGGTCTATGGCTACACCTTC,many,TRBJ1-2,NA,TRBV12-3/TRBV12-4
CSVARGLQETQYF,TGCAGCGTTGCCAGGGGGCTCCAAGAGACCCAGTACTTC,few,TRBJ2-5,TRBD1,TRBV29-1
CASRGHSYEQYF,TGTGCCAGTCGGGGGCACTCCTACGAGCAGTACTTC,NA,TRBJ2-7,NA,TRBV28
CASSVRVDGYTF,TGTGCCAGCAGTGTCCGCGTCGATGGCTACACCTTC,NA,TRBJ1-2,NA,TRBV2
CASSLRPGVGGELFF,TGTGCCAGCAGCTTAAGACCCGGGGTAGGCGGGGAGCTGTTTTTT,NA,TRBJ2-2,NA,TRBV7-8
CSVRGAGELFF,TGCAGCGTTCGGGGGGCCGGGGAGCTGTTTTTT,many,TRBJ2-2,TRBD2,TRBV29-1
CASSLGAYGTLTFYEQYF,TGCGCCAGCAGCTTGGGGGCCTACGGGACCCTCACTTTCTACGAGCAGTACTTC,NA,TRBJ2-7,NA,TRBV5-1
CASSDIRGLTYEQYF,TGTGCCAGCAGTGACATCAGGGGGCTCACCTACGAGCAGTACTTC,many,TRBJ2-7,TRBD1,TRBV25-1
CSAQAHANQPQHF,TGCAGTGCCCAGGCCCATGCGAATCAGCCCCAGCATTTT,NA,TRBJ1-5,NA,TRBV20-1
CASTLDRTRVFF,TGCGCCAGCACCTTGGATAGGACTAGAGTGTTCTTC,NA,TRBJ2-1,TRBD2,TRBV5-1
CASSQALAGETQYF,TGCGCCAGCAGCCAAGCTCTGGCTGGGGAGACCCAGTACTTC,few,TRBJ2-5,NA,TRBV4-1
CASSQGVVGNTIYF,TGTGCCAGCAGCCAGGGGGTGGTTGGAAACACCATATATTTT,NA,TRBJ1-3,NA,TRBV3-1
CAWNYLHRDTQYF,TGTGCCTGGAACTACCTCCATCGAGATACGCAGTATTTT,NA,TRBJ2-3,NA,TRBV30
CASSSDRGLWDEQFF,TGCGCCAGCAGCTCAGACAGGGGGTTATGGGATGAGCAGTTCTTC,NA,TRBJ2-1,TRBD1,TRBV5-1
CASSPGLAVHEQFF,TGTGCCAGCAGCCCCGGACTAGCTGTACATGAGCAGTTCTTC,few,TRBJ2-1,TRBD2,TRBV7-8
CSARVPRGRETQYF,TGCAGTGCTAGAGTCCCCAGGGGGCGAGAGACCCAGTACTTC,few,TRBJ2-5,TRBD1,TRBV20-1
CATSRDLSGLAGGRGHEQYF,TGTGCCACCAGCAGGGATCTCTCGGGACTAGCGGGAGGACGGGGTCACGAGCAGTACTTC,NA,TRBJ2-7,TRBD2,TRBV15
CATSPTARQETQYF,TGTGCCACCAGTCCCACAGCCCGCCAAGAGACCCAGTACTTC,few,TRBJ2-5,NA,TRBV24-1
CASSQGSGGPLDTQYF,TGCGCCAGCAGCCAAGGTAGCGGGGGCCCCCTAGATACGCAGTATTTT,NA,TRBJ2-3,TRBD2,TRBV4-3
CASSRPGLGNNEQFF,TGTGCCAGCAGTAGACCGGGACTAGGGAACAATGAGCAGTTCTTC,NA,TRBJ2-1,TRBD2,TRBV27
CSAALPGLSGTQYF,TGCAGTGCTGCTCTCCCGGGACTCTCGGGGACCCAGTACTTC,NA,TRBJ2-5,NA,TRBV20-1
CASSSGRSIEQFF,TGTGCCAGCAGTTCCGGGAGAAGTATTGAGCAGTTCTTC,NA,TRBJ2-1,NA,TRBV11-2
CASSLSTGPNYEQYF,TGTGCCAGCAGTTTATCGACAGGGCCAAACTACGAGCAGTACTTC,NA,TRBJ2-7,TRBD1,TRBV27